A single sample gave rise to the 8 T cell receptor beta chains below, sequenced in a study of OX40 agonist ivuxolimab in advanced cancers. Clones were sequenced by immunoSEQ multiplex PCR, and TCRdb holds only the in-frame ones, with some missing. The sample holds about 69,000 clones, around 80% seen once. The sequencing used CD4+ or CD8+ T cells sorted from blood, collected in a trial of the OX40 agonist ivuxolimab. Receptor source: an adult with an advanced solid tumor such as melanoma, head and neck, liver or kidney cancer.

The chain uses TRBV7-3 and TRBJ2-1, with 12 bases identical to TRBD2. The CDR3 runs 15 residues. The germline CDR1 and CDR2 sequences are SGHTA and FQGTGA. With V trimmed by 5 bases and J by 5 bases, 4 bases remained unmatched. DNA of the CDR3: TGTGCCAGCAGCGCCGGACTAGCGGGGAACAATGAGCAGTTCTTC. It codes for CASSAGLAGNNEQFF.

In its sample, this clone was seen once. The chain links TRBV18 to TRBJ2-3; 13 bases align to TRBD2. V dropped 6 bases and J dropped 6; count of bases not matched to a gene: 6. The CDR3 runs to 15 residues. From germline, CDR1 is KGHSH and CDR2 LQKENI. CDR3 DNA: TGTGCCAGCTCGCGCGGACTAGCGGGAGAGGATACGCAGTATTTT. Its protein product is CASSRGLAGEDTQYF.

This sequence joins TRBV18 and TRBJ1-5, with unresolved D. The CDR3 consists of 13 residues. CDR1 is KGHSH and CDR2 is LQKENI in the germline V gene. Trimming took off 2 bases at V and 10 bases at J, with 12 bases between the two ends. CDR3 in amino acids: CASSPGEGRPQHF. CDR3 nucleotide sequence: TGTGCCAGCTCACCAGGAGAAGGGAGACCCCAGCATTTT.

V and J are TRBV11-2 and TRBJ2-5; 15 bases map to TRBD2. CDR3 size: 17 residues. Germline assignment: CDR1 SGHAT and CDR2 FQNNGV. The ends lost 5 bases at V and 4 bases at J; junction bases unmatched: 8. CDR3 DNA sequence: TGTGCCAGCAGCCCCTTTCAGGGACTAGCGGGGGGAGAGACCCAGTACTTC. This gives the protein CASSPFQGLAGGETQYF.

The rearrangement links TRBV27 to TRBJ2-5, with TRBD1 as a possible D gene (6 bases). Germline V gives CDR1 MNHEY, CDR2 SMNVEV (reference sequence). The CDR3 covers 18 residues. The V end lost 1 base, the J end lost 2 bases, and 20 bases lay between the germline ends. The CDR3, as DNA: TGTGCCAGCAGTTTATGGGCATTCCCCCGGACAGAACAAGAGACCCAGTACTTC. Encoded protein: CASSLWAFPRTEQETQYF.

V is TRBV11-2 and J is TRBJ2-7; perhaps D is TRBD1 or TRBD2 (5 bases each). CDR1 and CDR2 (germline): SGHAT, FQNNGV. The CDR3 spans 14 residues. V was shortened by 5 bases and J by 5 bases, with 16 bases between the two germline ends. CDR3 nucleotide sequence: TGTGCCAGCAGCCGCGTCGGGGCAGCGAACGAGCAGTACTTC. Residues: CASSRVGAANEQYF.

In its sample, this clone was seen a few times. The chain has TRBV18 and TRBJ2-5; TRBD1 might be the D (6 bases). This CDR3 is 14 amino acids long. Between the trimmed V and J ends, which lost 6 bases and 5 bases, there was a span of 16 bases. Germline V gene lookup returns CDR1 KGHSH and CDR2 LQKENI. As DNA, the CDR3 is TGTGCCAGCTCCCCTCAGGGGTATAGGGAGACCCAGTACTTC. This translates into CASSPQGYRETQYF.

This clone was recorded only once. This chain uses TRBV6-5 with TRBJ1-1; 8 bases map to TRBD1. CDR1 is MNHEY, CDR2 SVGAGI, per germline. The CDR3 sequence is 14 residues long. The V segment lost 6 bases and the J segment 4 bases; nucleotides outside the gene matches: 7. The CDR3 DNA sequence: TGTGCCAGCAGAACGGACAGGGTCGGCACTGAAGCTTTCTTT. Encoded protein: CASRTDRVGTEAFF.